This TCR beta chain was sequenced during a study of blood T cells in healthy people across ages. Germline V gives CDR1 MNHEY, CDR2 SMNVEV (reference sequence). The CDR3 loop spans 15 amino acids. V lost 6 bases and J 6 bases, leaving 20 bases between the germline ends. In its sample, this clonotype was seen a few times. The authors ran a second PCR of about 6 to 11 cycles using a sample-barcoded 5' primer and a J-beta primer mix. Via MiXCR, TCRdb re-called the 5' RACE reads, giving one row per CDR3 protein. This table has over 700,000 distinct CDR3 sequences, around 25% appearing once. In addition, the sample was reused for a study of T cells of mothers and their children.

The rearrangement links TRBV27 to TRBJ1-2; D is undetermined. The sequence came from a boy under 18 in good health. Sequencing used blood. The CDR3 bases are TGTGCCAGCAGATCAATCGGAGGCTTGGACGATGGCTACACCTTC. This gives the protein CASRSIGGLDDGYTF.